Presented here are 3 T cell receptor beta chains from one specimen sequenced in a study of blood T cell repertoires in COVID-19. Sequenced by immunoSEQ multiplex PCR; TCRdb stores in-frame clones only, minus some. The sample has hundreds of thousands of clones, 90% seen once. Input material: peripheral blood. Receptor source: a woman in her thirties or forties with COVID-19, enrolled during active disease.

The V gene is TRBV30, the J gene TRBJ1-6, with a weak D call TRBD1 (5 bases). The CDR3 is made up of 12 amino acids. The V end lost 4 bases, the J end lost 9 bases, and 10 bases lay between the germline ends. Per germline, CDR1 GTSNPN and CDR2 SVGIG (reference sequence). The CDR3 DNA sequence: TGTGCCTGGACAGGGAGGGTTTCACCCCTCCACTTT. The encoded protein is CAWTGRVSPLHF.

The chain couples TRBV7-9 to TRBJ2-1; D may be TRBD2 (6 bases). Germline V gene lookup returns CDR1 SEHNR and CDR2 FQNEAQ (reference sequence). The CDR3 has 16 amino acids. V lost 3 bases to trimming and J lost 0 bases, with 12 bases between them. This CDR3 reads CASSFSTSLSYNEQFF. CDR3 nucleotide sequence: TGTGCCAGCAGCTTTTCTACTAGCCTCTCCTACAATGAGCAGTTCTTC.

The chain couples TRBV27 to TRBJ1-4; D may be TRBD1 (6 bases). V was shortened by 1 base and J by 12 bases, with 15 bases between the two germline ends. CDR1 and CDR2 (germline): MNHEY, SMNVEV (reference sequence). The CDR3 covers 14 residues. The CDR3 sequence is CASSLWGDTGQLFF. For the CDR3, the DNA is TGTGCCAGCAGTTTATGGGGAGATACAGGGCAACTGTTTTTT.